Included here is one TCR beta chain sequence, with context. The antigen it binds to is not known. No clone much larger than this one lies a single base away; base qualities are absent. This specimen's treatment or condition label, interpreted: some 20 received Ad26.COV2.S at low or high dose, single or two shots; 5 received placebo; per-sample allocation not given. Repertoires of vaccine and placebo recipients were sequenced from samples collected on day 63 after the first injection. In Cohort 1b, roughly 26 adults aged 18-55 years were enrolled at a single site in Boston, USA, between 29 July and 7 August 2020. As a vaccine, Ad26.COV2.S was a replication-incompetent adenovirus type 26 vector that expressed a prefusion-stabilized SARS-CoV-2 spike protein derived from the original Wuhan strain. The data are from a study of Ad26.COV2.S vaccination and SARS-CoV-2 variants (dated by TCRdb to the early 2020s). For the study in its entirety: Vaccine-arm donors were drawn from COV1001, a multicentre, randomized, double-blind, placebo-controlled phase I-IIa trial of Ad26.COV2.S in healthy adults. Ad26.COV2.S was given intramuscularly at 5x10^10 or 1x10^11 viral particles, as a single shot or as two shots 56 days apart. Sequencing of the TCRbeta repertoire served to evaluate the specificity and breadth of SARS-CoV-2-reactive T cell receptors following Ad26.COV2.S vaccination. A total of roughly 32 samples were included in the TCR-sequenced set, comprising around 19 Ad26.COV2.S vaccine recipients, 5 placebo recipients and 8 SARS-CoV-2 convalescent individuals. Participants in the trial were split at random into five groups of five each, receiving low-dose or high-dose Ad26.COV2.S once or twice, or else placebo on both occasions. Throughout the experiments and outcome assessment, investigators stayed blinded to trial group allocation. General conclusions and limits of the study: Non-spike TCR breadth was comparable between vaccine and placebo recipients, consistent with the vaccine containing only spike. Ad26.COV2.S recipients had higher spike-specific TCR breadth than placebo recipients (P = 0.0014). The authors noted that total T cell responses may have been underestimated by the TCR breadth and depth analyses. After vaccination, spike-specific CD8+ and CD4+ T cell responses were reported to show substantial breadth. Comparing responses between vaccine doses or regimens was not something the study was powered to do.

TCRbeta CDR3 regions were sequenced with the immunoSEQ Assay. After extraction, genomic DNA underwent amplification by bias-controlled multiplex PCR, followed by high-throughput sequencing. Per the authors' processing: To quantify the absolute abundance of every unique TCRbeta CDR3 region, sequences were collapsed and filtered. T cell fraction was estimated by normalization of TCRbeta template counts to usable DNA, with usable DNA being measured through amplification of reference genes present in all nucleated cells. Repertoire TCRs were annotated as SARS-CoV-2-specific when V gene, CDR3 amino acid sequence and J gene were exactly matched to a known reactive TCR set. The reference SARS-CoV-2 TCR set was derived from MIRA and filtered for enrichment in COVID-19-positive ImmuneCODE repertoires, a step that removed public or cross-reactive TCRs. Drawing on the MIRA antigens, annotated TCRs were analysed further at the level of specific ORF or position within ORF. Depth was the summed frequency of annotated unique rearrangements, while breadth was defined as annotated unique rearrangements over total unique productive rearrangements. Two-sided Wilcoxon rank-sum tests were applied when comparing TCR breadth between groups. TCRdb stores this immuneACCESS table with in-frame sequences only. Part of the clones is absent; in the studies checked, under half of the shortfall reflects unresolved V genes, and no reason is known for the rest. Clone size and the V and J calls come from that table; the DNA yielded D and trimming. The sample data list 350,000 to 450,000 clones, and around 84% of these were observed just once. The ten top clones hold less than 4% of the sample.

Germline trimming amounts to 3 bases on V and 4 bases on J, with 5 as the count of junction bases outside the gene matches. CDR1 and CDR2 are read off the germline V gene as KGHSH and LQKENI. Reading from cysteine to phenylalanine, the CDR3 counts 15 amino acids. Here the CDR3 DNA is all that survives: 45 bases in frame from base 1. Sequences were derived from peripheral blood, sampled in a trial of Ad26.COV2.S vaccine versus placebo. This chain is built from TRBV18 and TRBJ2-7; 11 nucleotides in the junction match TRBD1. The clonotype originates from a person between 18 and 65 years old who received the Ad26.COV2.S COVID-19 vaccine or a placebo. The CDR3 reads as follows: CASSPPGTGGYEQYF. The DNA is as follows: TGTGCCAGCTCACCCCCCGGGACAGGGGGTTACGAGCAGTACTTC.